This TCR beta chain was found in a study of blood T cell repertoires in COVID-19. Germline V gene data show CDR1 as MNHEY and CDR2 as SVGAGI. V dropped 5 bases and J dropped 5; count of bases not matched to a gene: 1. The CDR3 is 13 residues long. This table comes from immunoSEQ multiplex PCR, and its TCRdb copy is limited to in-frame clones, with some not included. Here the sample spans 110,000 or so clones, approximately 87% being singletons. The origin of this receptor is a woman aged 55-70 years with acute or convalescent COVID-19. The sequenced sample consisted of peripheral blood. The chain combines TRBV6-5 with TRBJ2-1, with 9 bases matching TRBD1. The CDR3 loop reads CASSRQGDNEQFF. CDR3 coding DNA: TGTGCCAGCAGTCGACAGGGGGACAATGAGCAGTTCTTC.